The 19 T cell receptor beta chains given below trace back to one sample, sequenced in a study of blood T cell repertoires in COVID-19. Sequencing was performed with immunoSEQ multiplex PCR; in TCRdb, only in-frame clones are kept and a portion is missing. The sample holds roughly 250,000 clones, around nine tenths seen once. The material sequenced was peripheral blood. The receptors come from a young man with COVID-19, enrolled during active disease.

DNA for the CDR3: TGCGCCAGCAGCTCTGGAGTCCAGACGGGCTACACCTTC. Translation gives CASSSGVQTGYTF. The chain is built from TRBV5-1 and TRBJ1-2, with D uncertain. This CDR3 has 13 amino acids. Trimming removed 3 bases at V and 8 bases at J, with 14 bases between. Germline lookup yields CDR1 SGHRS and CDR2 YFSETQ.

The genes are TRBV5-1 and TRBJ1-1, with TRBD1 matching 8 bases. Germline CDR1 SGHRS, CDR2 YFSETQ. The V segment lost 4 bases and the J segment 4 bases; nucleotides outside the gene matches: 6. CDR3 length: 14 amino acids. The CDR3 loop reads CASSADRGGTEAFF. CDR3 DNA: TGCGCCAGCAGCGCCGACAGGGGTGGCACTGAAGCTTTCTTT.

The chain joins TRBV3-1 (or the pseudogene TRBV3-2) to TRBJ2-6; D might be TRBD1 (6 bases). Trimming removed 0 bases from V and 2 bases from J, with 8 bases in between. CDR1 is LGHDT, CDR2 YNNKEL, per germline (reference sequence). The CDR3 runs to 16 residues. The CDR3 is CASSQETGAGANVLTF. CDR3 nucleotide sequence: TGTGCCAGCAGCCAAGAGACAGGAGCTGGGGCCAACGTCCTGACTTTC.

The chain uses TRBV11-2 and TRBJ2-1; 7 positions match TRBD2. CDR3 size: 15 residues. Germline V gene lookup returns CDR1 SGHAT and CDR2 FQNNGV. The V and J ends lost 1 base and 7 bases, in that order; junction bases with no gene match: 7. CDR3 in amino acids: CASSLVPAGSNEQFF. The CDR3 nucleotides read TGTGCCAGCAGCTTAGTGCCAGCGGGGAGTAATGAGCAGTTCTTC.

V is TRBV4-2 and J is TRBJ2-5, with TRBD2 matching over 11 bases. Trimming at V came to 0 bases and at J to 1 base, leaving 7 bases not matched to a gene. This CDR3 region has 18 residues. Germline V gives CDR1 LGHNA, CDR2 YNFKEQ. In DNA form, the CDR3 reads TGTGCCAGCAGCCAAGATCTAGCGGGGGGCCCAGTCCAAGAGACCCAGTACTTC. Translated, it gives CASSQDLAGGPVQETQYF.

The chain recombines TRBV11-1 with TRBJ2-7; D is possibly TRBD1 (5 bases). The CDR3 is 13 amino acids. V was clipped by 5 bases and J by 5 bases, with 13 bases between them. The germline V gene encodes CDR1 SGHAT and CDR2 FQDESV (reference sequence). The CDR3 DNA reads TGTGCCAGCAGCGAACCGACAGTCCACGAGCAGTACTTC. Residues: CASSEPTVHEQYF.

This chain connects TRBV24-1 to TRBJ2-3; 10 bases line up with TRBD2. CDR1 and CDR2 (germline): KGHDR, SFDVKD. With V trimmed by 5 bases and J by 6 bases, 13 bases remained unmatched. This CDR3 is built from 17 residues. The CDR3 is CATSVGSGGGEWDTQYF. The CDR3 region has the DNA TGTGCCACCAGTGTGGGAAGCGGGGGGGGAGAATGGGATACGCAGTATTTT.

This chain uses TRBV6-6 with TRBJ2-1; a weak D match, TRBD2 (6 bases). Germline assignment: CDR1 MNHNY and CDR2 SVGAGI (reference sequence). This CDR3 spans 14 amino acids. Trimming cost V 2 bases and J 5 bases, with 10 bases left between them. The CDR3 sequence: CASSYLAHDNEQFF. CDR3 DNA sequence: TGTGCCAGCAGTTACCTAGCGCACGACAATGAGCAGTTCTTC.

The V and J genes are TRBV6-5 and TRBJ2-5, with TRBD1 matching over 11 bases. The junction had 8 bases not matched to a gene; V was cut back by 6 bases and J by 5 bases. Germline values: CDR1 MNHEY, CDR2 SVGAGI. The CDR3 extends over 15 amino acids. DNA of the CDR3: TGTGCCAGCAGAGGAGGGACAGGGGGACAGGAGACCCAGTACTTC. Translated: CASRGGTGGQETQYF.

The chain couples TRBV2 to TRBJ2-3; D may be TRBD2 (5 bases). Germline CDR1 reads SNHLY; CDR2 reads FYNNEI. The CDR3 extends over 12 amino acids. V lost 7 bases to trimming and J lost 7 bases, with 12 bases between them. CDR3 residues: CASTKDLNTQYF. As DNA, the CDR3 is TGTGCCAGCACCAAGGACTTAAATACGCAGTATTTT. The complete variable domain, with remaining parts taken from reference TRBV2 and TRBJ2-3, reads EPEVTQTPSHQVTQMGQEVILRCVPISNHLYFYWYRQILGQKVEFLVSFYNNEISEKSEIFDDQFSVERPDGSNFTLKIRSTKLEDSAMYFCASTKDLNTQYFGPGTRLTVL.

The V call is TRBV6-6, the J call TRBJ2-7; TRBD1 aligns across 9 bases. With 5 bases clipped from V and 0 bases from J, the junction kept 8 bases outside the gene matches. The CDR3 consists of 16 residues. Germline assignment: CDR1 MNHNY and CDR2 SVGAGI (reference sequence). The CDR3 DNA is TGTGCCAGCAGTAACACCGGACAGGGGAGCTCCTACGAGCAGTACTTC. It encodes CASSNTGQGSSYEQYF.

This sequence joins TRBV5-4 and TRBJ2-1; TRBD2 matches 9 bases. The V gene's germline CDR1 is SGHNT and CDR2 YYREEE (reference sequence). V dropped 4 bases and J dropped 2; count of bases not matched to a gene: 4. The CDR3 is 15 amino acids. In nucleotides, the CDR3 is TGTGCCAGCAGCCTTAGCGGGGGTGCCTACAATGAGCAGTTCTTC. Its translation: CASSLSGGAYNEQFF.

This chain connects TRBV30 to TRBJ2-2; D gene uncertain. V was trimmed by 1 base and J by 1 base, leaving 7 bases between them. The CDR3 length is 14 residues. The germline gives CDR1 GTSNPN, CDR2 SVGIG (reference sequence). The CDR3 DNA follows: TGTGCCTGGAGTGCAACACGGAACACCGGGGAGCTGTTTTTT. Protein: CAWSATRNTGELFF.

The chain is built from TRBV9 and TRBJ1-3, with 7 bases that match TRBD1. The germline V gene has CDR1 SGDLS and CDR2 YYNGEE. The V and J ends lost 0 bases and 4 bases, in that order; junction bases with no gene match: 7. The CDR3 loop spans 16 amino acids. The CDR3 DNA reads TGTGCCAGCAGCGTAGAGTTGACAGGGAAAGGAAACACCATATATTTT. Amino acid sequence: CASSVELTGKGNTIYF.

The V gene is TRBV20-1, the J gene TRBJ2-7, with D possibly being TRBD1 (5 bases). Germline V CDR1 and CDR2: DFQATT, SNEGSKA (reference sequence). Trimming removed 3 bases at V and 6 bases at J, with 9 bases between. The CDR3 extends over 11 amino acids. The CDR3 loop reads CSARSGLEQYF. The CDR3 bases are TGCAGTGCTAGGTCAGGGCTCGAGCAGTACTTC.

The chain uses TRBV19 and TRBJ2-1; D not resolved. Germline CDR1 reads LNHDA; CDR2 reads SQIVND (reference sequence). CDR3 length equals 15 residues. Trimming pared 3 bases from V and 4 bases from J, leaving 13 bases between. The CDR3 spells CASSIEDRSYNEQFF. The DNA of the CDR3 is TGTGCCAGTAGTATTGAGGATAGGAGTTACAATGAGCAGTTCTTC.

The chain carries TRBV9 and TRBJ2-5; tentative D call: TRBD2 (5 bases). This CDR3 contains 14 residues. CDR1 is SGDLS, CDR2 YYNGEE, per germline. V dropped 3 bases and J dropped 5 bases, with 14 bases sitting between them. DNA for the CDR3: TGTGCCAGCAGCGCCGACCTTGGCGGGGAGACCCAGTACTTC. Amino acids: CASSADLGGETQYF.

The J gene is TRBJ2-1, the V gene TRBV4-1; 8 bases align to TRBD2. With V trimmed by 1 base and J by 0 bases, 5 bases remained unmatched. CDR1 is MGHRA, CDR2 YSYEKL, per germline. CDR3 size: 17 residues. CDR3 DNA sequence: TGCGCCAGCAGCCAAGTACTACTAGCGGTCTCCTACAATGAGCAGTTCTTC. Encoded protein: CASSQVLLAVSYNEQFF.

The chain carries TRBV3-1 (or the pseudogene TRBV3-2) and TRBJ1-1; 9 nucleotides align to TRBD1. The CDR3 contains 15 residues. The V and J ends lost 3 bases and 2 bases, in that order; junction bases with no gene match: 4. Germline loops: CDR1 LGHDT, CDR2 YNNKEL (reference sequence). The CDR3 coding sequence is TGTGCCAGCAGCCAGGAGGGACAGGGCAACACTGAAGCTTTCTTT. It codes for CASSQEGQGNTEAFF.